The source of this T cell receptor (beta chain) is a study of T cells in Graves' hyperthyroidism and ophthalmopathy. This CDR3 contains 13 residues. Trimming cost V 10 bases and J 3 bases, with 16 bases left between them. In germline, CDR1 is MDHEN, CDR2 SYDVKM. Newly diagnosed hyperthyroidism patients aged 18 to 65 years had disease lasting under 2 months. Out of approximately 10 ml of fresh peripheral blood came the PBMCs. The sample holds a few counts of this clonotype. No antigen is known for it. RNA transcripts provided the source from which TCR beta CDR3 regions were amplified. The study used the HTBI primer set for a first-round RT-PCR of the TCR CDR3. TCRdb passed the multiplex PCR reads through MiXCR, listing each CDR3 protein once. The repertoire consists of 300,000 to 400,000 distinct CDR3 sequences, with approximately 14% occurring once and the leading ten covering roughly 25%. The study, taken as a whole, reports: The model identified upcoming ophthalmopathy a median around 7.1 months ahead of onset. Most thyroid clonotypes expanded above 0.001 appeared in blood too.

The receptor was isolated from a woman in her twenties or thirties with Graves' hyperthyroidism. The chain is built from TRBV28 and TRBJ2-7; D is perhaps TRBD1 (5 bases). The source material was blood. The CDR3, as DNA: TGTGCCACCAAAGACCATAGGGGCTACGAGCAGTACTTC. It is translated as CATKDHRGYEQYF.